This TCR beta chain is from a study of blood T cell repertoires in COVID-19. In the study overall: PBMCs, B-cell-depleted T cells, or T cells provided the cDNA or gDNA that made up the material.

This table comes from immunoSEQ multiplex PCR, and its TCRdb copy is limited to in-frame clones, with some not included. Of a few hundred thousand clones listed, about nine tenths are singletons. Germline trimming cut 5 bases from V and 1 base from J; bases unmatched to any gene: 2. The CDR3 runs 15 residues. The germline gives CDR1 LGHDT, CDR2 YNNKEL (reference sequence). This chain connects TRBV3-1 (or the pseudogene TRBV3-2) to TRBJ2-2; 9 bases agree with TRBD1. Source material: peripheral blood. The origin of this receptor is a woman aged 45-65 years with COVID-19, enrolled during active disease. CDR3 loop: CASSKGQGNTGELFF. The CDR3 region has the DNA TGTGCCAGCAGCAAGGGACAGGGGAACACCGGGGAGCTGTTTTTT.